This T cell receptor beta chain was captured by sequencing in a study of blood T cell repertoires in COVID-19. Turning to the study itself: Spain, Italy and the United States supplied samples that represented acute and convalescent COVID-19. In each case, the material was cDNA or gDNA derived from T cells, B-cell-depleted T cells, or PBMCs.

This clone has just one count. Here immunoSEQ multiplex PCR was the method, and the copy in TCRdb shows in-frame clones only, minus some. The sample records about 190,000 clones, 87% being singletons. J gave up 2 bases and V 4 bases, and 5 bases lay outside the gene matches. Germline V CDR1 and CDR2: LNHDA, SQIVND (reference sequence). This CDR3 region has 15 residues. Source material: peripheral blood. This TCR was recovered from a woman aged 18 to 35 who had recovered from COVID-19. This sequence joins TRBV19 and TRBJ2-1; 7 bases agree with TRBD2. The CDR3 sequence: CASSSGGGTYNEQFF. CDR3 coding DNA: TGTGCCAGTAGTAGCGGGGGAGGCACCTACAATGAGCAGTTCTTC.